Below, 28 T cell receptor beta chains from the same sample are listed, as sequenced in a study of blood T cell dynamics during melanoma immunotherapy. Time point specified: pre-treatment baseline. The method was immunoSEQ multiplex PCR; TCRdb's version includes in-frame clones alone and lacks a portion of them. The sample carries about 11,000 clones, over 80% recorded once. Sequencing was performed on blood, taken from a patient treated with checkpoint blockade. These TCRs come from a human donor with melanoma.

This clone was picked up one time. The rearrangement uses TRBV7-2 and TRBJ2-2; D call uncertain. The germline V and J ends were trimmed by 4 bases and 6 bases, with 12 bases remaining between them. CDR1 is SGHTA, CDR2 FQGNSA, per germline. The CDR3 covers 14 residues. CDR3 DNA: TGTGCCAGCAGCTGGGCAATAAGAGCCGGGGAGCTGTTTTTT. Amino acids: CASSWAIRAGELFF.

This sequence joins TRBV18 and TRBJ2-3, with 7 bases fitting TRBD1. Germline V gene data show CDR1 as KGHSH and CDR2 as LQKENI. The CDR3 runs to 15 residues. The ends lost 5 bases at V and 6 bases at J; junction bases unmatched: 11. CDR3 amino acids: CASSANRGSTDTQYF. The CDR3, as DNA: TGTGCCAGCTCAGCCAACAGGGGTTCAACCGATACGCAGTATTTT.

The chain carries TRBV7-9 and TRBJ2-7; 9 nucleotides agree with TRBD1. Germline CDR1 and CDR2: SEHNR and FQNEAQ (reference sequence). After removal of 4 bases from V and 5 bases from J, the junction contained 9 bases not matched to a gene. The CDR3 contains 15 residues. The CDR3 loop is CASSSPGQGGHEQYF. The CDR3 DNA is TGTGCCAGCAGCTCACCGGGACAGGGAGGACACGAGCAGTACTTC.

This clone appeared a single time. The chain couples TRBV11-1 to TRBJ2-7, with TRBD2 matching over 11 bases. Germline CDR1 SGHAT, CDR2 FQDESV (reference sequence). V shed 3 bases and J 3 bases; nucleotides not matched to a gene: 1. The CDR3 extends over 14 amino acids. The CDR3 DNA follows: TGTGCCAGCAGCTTCGGGACTAGCGGCTACGAGCAGTACTTC. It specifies CASSFGTSGYEQYF.

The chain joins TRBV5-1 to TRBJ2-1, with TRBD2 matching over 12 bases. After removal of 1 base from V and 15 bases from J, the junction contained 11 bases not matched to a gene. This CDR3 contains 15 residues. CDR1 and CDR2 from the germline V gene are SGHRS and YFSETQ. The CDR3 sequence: CASSLLASGRALLFF. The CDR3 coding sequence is TGCGCCAGCAGCTTGCTGGCTAGCGGGAGGGCGCTCTTGTTCTTC.

The CDR3 loop is CASSPDTSGNTGELFF. The CDR3 bases are TGTGCCAGCAGCCCCGATACTAGCGGGAACACCGGGGAGCTGTTTTTT. The genes are TRBV7-6 and TRBJ2-2, with 8 nucleotides matching TRBD2. CDR1 and CDR2 from the germline V gene are SGHVS and FNYEAQ. The CDR3 has 16 residues. V shed 5 bases and J 1 base; nucleotides not matched to a gene: 6.

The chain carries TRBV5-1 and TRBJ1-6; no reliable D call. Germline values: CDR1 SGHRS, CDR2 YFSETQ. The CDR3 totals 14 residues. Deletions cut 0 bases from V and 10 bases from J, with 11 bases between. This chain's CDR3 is CASSLGATGSPLHF. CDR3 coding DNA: TGCGCCAGCAGCTTGGGGGCAACTGGGTCACCCCTCCACTTT.

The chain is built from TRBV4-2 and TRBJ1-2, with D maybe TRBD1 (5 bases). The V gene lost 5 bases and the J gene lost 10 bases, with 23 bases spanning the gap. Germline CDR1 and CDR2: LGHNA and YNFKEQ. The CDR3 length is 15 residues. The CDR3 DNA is TGTGCCAGCAGCTTTTGGTCCTGGGGGTCTAATGACTACACCTTC. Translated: CASSFWSWGSNDYTF.

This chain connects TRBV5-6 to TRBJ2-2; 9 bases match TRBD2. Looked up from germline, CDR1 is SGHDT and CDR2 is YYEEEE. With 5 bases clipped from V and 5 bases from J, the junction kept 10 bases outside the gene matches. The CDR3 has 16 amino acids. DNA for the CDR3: TGTGCCAGCAGTCCGGACCCTAGCGGGGCTACCGGGGAGCTGTTTTTT. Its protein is CASSPDPSGATGELFF.

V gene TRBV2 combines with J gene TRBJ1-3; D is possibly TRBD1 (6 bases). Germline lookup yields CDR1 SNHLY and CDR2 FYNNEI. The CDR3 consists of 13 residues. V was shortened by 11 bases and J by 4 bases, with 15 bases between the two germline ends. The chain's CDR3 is CASQGRAGNTIYF. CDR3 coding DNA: TGTGCCTCCCAGGGGAGGGCCGGAAACACCATATATTTT.

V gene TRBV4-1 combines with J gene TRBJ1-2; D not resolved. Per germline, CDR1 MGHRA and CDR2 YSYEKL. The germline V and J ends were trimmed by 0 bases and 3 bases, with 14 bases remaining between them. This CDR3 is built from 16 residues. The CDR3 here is CASSQEGKRKDYGYTF. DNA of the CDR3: TGCGCCAGCAGCCAAGAAGGAAAAAGGAAGGACTATGGCTACACCTTC.

This chain's CDR3 is CASSGLGSYNEQFF. CDR3 bases: TGTGCCAGCAGCGGACTAGGGTCCTACAATGAGCAGTTCTTC. The chain has TRBV5-4 and TRBJ2-1; TRBD2 agrees at 7 bases. CDR1 is SGHNT, CDR2 YYREEE, per germline (reference sequence). Trimming took 4 bases from V and 1 from J; bases not matched to a gene: 2. This CDR3 region has 14 residues. Together with reference TRBV5-4 and TRBJ2-1, the CDR3 gives the full variable domain: ETGVTQSPTHLIKTRGQQVTLRCSSQSGHNTVSWYQQALGQGPQFIFQYYREEENGRGNFPPRFSGLQFPNYSSELNVNALELDDSALYLCASSGLGSYNEQFFGPGTRLTVL.

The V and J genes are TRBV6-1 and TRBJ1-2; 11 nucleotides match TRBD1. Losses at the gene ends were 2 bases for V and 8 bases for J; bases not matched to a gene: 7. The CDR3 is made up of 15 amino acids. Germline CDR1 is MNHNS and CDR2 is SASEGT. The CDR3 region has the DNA TGTGCCAGCAGTGAACCCAGGACAGGGGGCATAGGCTACACCTTC. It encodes CASSEPRTGGIGYTF.

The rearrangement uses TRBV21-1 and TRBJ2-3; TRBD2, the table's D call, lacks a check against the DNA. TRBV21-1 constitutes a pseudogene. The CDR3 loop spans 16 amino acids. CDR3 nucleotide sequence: TGTGCCAGCAGCAAAGAAGGGCGGGAGTGGGAAGATACGCAGTATTTT. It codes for CASSKEGREWEDTQYF.

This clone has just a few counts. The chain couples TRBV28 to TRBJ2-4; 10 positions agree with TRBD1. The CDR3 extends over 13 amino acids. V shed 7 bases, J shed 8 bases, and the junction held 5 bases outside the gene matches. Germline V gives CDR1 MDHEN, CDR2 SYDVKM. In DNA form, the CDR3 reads TGTGCCAGCACTTGGACAGGGGGGGACATTCAGTACTTC. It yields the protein CASTWTGGDIQYF.

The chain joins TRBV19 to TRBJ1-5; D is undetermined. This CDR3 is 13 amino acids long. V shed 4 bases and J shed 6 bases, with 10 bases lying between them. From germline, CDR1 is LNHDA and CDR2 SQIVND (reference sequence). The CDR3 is CASSTAIRQPQHF. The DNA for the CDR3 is TGTGCCAGTAGTACAGCCATTCGTCAGCCCCAGCATTTT. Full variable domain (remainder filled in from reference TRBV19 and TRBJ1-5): DGGITQSPKYLFRKEGQNVTLSCEQNLNHDAMYWYRQDPGQGLRLIYYSQIVNDFQKGDIAEGYSVSREKKESFPLTVTSAQKNPTAFYLCASSTAIRQPQHFGDGTRLSIL.

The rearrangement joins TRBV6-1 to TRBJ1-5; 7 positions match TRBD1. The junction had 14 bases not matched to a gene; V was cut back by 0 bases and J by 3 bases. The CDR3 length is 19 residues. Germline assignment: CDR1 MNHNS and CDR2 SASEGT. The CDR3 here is CASSEAGAGGFKDNQPQHF. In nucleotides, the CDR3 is TGTGCCAGCAGTGAAGCAGGGGCAGGGGGTTTTAAAGACAATCAGCCCCAGCATTTT.

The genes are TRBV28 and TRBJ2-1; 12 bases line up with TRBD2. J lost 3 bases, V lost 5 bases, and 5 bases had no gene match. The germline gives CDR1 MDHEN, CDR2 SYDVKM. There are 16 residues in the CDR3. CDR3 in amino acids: CASSPGTSGFYNEQFF. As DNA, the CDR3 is TGTGCCAGCAGTCCCGGGACTAGCGGGTTCTACAATGAGCAGTTCTTC.

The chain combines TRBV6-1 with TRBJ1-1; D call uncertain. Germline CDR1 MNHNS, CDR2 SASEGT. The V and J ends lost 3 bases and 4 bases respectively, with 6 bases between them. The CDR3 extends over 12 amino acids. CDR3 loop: CASSDGGTEAFF. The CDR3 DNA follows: TGTGCCAGCAGTGATGGAGGCACTGAAGCTTTCTTT.

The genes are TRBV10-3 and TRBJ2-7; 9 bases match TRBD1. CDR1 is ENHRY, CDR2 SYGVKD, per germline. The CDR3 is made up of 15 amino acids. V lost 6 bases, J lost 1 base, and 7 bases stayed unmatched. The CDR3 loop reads CAISQEQGASYEQYF. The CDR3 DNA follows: TGTGCCATCAGCCAAGAACAGGGGGCATCCTACGAGCAGTACTTC.

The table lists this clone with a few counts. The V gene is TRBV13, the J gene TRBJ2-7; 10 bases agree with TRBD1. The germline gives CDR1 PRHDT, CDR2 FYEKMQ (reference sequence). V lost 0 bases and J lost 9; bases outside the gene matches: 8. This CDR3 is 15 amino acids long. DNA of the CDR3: TGTGCCAGCAGCTTAGGAGGGACAGGGGATAGGAGGCAGTACGTC. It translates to CASSLGGTGDRRQYV.

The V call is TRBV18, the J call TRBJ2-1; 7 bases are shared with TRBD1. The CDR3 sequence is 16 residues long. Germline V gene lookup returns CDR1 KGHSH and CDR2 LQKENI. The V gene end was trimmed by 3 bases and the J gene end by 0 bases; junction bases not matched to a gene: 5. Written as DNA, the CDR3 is TGTGCCAGCTCACCCCAGGGACAGAGCTCCTACAATGAGCAGTTCTTC. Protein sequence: CASSPQGQSSYNEQFF.

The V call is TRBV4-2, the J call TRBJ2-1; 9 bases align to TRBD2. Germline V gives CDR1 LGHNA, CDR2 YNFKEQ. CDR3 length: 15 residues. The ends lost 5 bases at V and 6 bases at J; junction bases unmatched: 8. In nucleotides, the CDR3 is TGTGCCAGCAGCGACAGCGGGGGGCTCCTCAATGAGCAGTTCTTC. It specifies CASSDSGGLLNEQFF.

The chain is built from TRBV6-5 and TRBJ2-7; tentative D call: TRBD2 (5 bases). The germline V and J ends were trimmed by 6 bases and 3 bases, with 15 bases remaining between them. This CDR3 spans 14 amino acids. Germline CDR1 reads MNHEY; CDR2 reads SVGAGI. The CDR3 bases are TGTGCCAGCAGCTTCTCGGGAAAGGGCTACGAGCAGTACTTC. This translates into CASSFSGKGYEQYF.

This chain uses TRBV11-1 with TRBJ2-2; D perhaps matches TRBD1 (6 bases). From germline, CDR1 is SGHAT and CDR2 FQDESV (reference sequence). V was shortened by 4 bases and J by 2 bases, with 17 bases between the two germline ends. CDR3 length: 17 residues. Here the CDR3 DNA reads TGTGCCAGCAGCTCTTCAGGGGCCCAAGCTAACACCGGGGAGCTGTTTTTT. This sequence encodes CASSSSGAQANTGELFF.

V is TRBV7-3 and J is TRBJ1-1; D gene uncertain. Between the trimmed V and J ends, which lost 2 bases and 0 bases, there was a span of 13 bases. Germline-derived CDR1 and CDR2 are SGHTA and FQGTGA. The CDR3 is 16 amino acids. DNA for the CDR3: TGTGCCAGCAGCTTACGCTCGGGGTCAGTGAACACTGAAGCTTTCTTT. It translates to CASSLRSGSVNTEAFF.

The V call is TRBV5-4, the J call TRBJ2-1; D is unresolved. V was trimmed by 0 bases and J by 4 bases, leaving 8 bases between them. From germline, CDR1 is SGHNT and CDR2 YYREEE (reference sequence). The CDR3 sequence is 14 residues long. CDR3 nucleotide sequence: TGTGCCAGCAGCTTGGCAGGAGATTACAATGAGCAGTTCTTC. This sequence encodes CASSLAGDYNEQFF. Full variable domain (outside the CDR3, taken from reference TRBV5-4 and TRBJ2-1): ETGVTQSPTHLIKTRGQQVTLRCSSQSGHNTVSWYQQALGQGPQFIFQYYREEENGRGNFPPRFSGLQFPNYSSELNVNALELDDSALYLCASSLAGDYNEQFFGPGTRLTVL.

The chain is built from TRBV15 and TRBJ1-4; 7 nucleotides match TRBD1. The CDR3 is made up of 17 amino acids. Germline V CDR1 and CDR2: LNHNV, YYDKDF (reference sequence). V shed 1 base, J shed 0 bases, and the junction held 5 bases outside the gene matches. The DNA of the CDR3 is TGTGCCACCAGCAGAGGGACAGGTCCTACAACTAATGAAAAACTGTTTTTT. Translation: CATSRGTGPTTNEKLFF.